The 7 T cell receptor beta chains below all came from one sample that was sequenced in a study of blood T cell repertoires in COVID-19. TCRdb's copy holds only in-frame clones and misses some; the assay was immunoSEQ multiplex PCR. In the table there are approximately 300,000 clones, roughly 85% of which are singletons. Sequences were obtained from PBMCs or T cells enriched from blood (not recorded which). These receptors were collected from a woman in her thirties who had been exposed to COVID-19.

This clone was detected a few times. The rearrangement links TRBV28 to TRBJ1-1; TRBD1 agrees at 7 bases. CDR1 and CDR2 from the germline V gene are MDHEN and SYDVKM. The trim removed 5 bases at V and 4 bases at J, leaving 4 bases unmatched. This CDR3 spans 13 amino acids. This CDR3 is CASSPGGGTEAFF. The CDR3 bases are TGTGCCAGCAGTCCAGGGGGTGGCACTGAAGCTTTCTTT. The complete variable domain, with remaining parts taken from reference TRBV28 and TRBJ1-1, reads DVKVTQSSRYLVKRTGEKVFLECVQDMDHENMFWYRQDPGLGLRLIYFSYDVKMKEKGDIPEGYSVSREKKERFSLILESASTNQTSMYLCASSPGGGTEAFFGQGTRLTVV.

V usage is TRBV7-3 and J usage is TRBJ2-2; D not certain. Looked up from germline, CDR1 is SGHTA and CDR2 is FQGTGA. This CDR3 comprises 13 residues. Trimming took off 5 bases at V and 7 bases at J, with 11 bases between the two ends. The CDR3 region is CASSPQVNGELFF. For the CDR3, the DNA is TGTGCCAGCAGCCCCCAGGTTAACGGGGAGCTGTTTTTT.

The chain has TRBV18 and TRBJ2-3; 8 bases are a match to TRBD2. V lost 8 bases to trimming and J lost 2 bases; unmatched junction nucleotides: 9. The V gene's germline CDR1 is KGHSH and CDR2 LQKENI. The length of the CDR3 is 15 residues. CDR3 in DNA: TGTGCCAGCGCAATTCGGGGGGGGGCCACAGATACGCAGTATTTT. Translated: CASAIRGGATDTQYF.

This chain links TRBV7-3 with TRBJ2-3; D not certain. This CDR3 region has 13 residues. Germline-derived CDR1 and CDR2 are SGHTA and FQGTGA. Trimming removed 1 base at V and 4 bases at J, with 6 bases between. The CDR3 DNA is TGTGCCAGCAGCTTAATGGGCCCAGATACGCAGTATTTT. Translation gives CASSLMGPDTQYF. The complete variable domain, with remaining parts taken from reference TRBV7-3 and TRBJ2-3, reads GAGVSQTPSNKVTEKGKYVELRCDPISGHTALYWYRQSLGQGPEFLIYFQGTGAADDSGLPNDRFFAVRPEGSVSTLKIQRTERGDSAVYLCASSLMGPDTQYFGPGTRLTVL.

CDR3 sequence (DNA): TGTGCCACCAGCACTCGGACTGCCTACAATGAGCAGTTCTTC. Residues: CATSTRTAYNEQFF. This chain uses TRBV15 with TRBJ2-1, with D maybe TRBD2 (5 bases). Looked up from germline, CDR1 is LNHNV and CDR2 is YYDKDF (reference sequence). The CDR3 has 14 residues. V was pared by 4 bases and J by 2 bases, with 9 bases between.

The chain recombines TRBV2 with TRBJ1-3; D is uncertain. The ends were cut back, 7 bases at V and 0 bases at J, with 7 bases in the middle. Looked up from germline, CDR1 is SNHLY and CDR2 is FYNNEI. The CDR3 has 13 residues. The CDR3 nucleotides are TGTGCCAGCATAGTCTCCTCTGGAAACACCATATATTTT. Translated, it gives CASIVSSGNTIYF.

This clone was counted only a few times. The J gene is TRBJ1-5, the V gene TRBV2; D remains unclear. V lost 1 base to trimming and J lost 4 bases, with 11 bases between them. The germline CDR1 and CDR2 sequences are SNHLY and FYNNEI. The CDR3 contains 15 residues. The CDR3: CASSEERGLNQPQHF. As DNA, the CDR3 is TGTGCCAGCAGTGAAGAACGAGGTCTGAATCAGCCCCAGCATTTT.